The 29 T cell receptor beta chains reported below all come from one sample, sequenced in a study of blood T cells in healthy people across ages (dated by TCRdb to between 2014 and 2017). The method behind the library was 5' RACE. The reads were generated on an Illumina HiSeq 2500. A second PCR of roughly 6 to 11 cycles was run with a J-beta primer mix and a sample-barcoded 5' primer. TCRdb reran the public reads through fastp at Q25 and MiXCR, keeping productive beta chains. Rows are combined by CDR3 protein, so each entry shows the most common genes and DNA. In all, the sample holds roughly 1.4 million distinct CDR3 sequences, and around 59% of those were seen once. Jointly, the top ten make up roughly 7% of the sample. Sequences were obtained from blood. The receptors were sampled from a man aged 18 to 29 in good health.

This clonotype has just a few counts. The chain uses TRBV7-9 and TRBJ1-2; D unresolved. The CDR3 runs 13 residues. Looked up from germline, CDR1 is SEHNR and CDR2 is FQNEAQ (reference sequence). The germline V and J ends were trimmed by 3 bases and 2 bases, with 7 bases remaining between them. The CDR3 DNA is TGTGCCAGCAGCTTCGCGGGAAACTATGGCTACACCTTC. Its protein product is CASSFAGNYGYTF. The complete variable domain, with remaining parts taken from reference TRBV7-9 and TRBJ1-2, reads DTGVSQNPRHKITKRGQNVTFRCDPISEHNRLYWYRQTLGQGPEFLTYFQNEAQLEKSRLLSDRFSAERPKGSFSTLEIQRTEQGDSAMYLCASSFAGNYGYTFGSGTRLTVV.

V usage is TRBV5-1 and J usage is TRBJ2-1; 12 bases align to TRBD2. The CDR3 spans 17 residues. Trimming cost V 4 bases and J 6 bases; bases outside gene matches: 11. CDR1 and CDR2 from the germline V gene are SGHRS and YFSETQ. The DNA for the CDR3 is TGCGCCAGCAGCGACAACGTTCTAGCGGGGGGGTCCAATGAGCAGTTCTTC. Residues: CASSDNVLAGGSNEQFF.

The chain has TRBV11-1 and TRBJ2-1, with a weak D call TRBD2 (5 bases). V shed 2 bases and J shed 14 bases, with 16 bases lying between them. The CDR3 has 13 amino acids. Germline V gene lookup returns CDR1 SGHAT and CDR2 FQDESV (reference sequence). As DNA, the CDR3 is TGTGCCAGCAGCTTACGGGGAGCACTGGCTAAGTTCTTC. Translating it yields CASSLRGALAKFF.

This chain connects TRBV20-1 to TRBJ2-7, with D possibly matching TRBD2 (6 bases). Per the germline V gene, CDR1 is DFQATT and CDR2 is SNEGSKA (reference sequence). CDR3 length equals 14 residues. Trimming shortened V by 3 bases and J by 1 base, and 13 bases separated the two germline ends. CDR3 in amino acids: CSASVQGGSYEQYF. CDR3 nucleotides: TGCAGTGCTAGTGTTCAGGGAGGTTCCTACGAGCAGTACTTC.

The V call is TRBV20-1, the J call TRBJ2-7, with 8 bases matching TRBD2. V dropped 4 bases and J dropped 4; count of bases not matched to a gene: 12. The CDR3 runs to 15 residues. CDR1 DFQATT and CDR2 SNEGSKA come from the germline V gene (reference sequence). The CDR3 here is CSATRLPAGAYEQYF. In nucleotides, the CDR3 is TGCAGTGCTACTAGGCTGCCAGCGGGAGCTTACGAGCAGTACTTC.

The chain links TRBV7-2 to TRBJ1-5; no firm D call. This CDR3 spans 13 amino acids. Per germline, CDR1 SGHTA and CDR2 FQGNSA. V lost 2 bases and J 5 bases, leaving 7 bases between the germline ends. This chain's CDR3 is CASSLRPDQPQHF. CDR3 DNA sequence: TGTGCCAGCAGCTTACGCCCCGATCAGCCCCAGCATTTT.

This clonotype was detected only a few times. The chain has TRBV4-1 and TRBJ1-1; D gene unclear. The V gene lost 0 bases and the J gene lost 0 bases, with 11 bases spanning the gap. The germline V gene encodes CDR1 MGHRA and CDR2 YSYEKL. The CDR3 runs to 16 residues. This CDR3 reads CASSQEVNSMNTEAFF. The DNA for the CDR3 is TGCGCCAGCAGCCAAGAGGTTAACAGCATGAACACTGAAGCTTTCTTT.

The chain recombines TRBV11-2 with TRBJ1-2; D is unresolved. Germline-derived CDR1 and CDR2 are SGHAT and FQNNGV. Trimming removed 5 bases from V and 3 bases from J, with 16 bases in between. The length of the CDR3 is 15 residues. The CDR3 coding sequence is TGTGCCAGCAGCCCGGGGTCGTTTTTTGACTATGGCTACACCTTC. Translating gives CASSPGSFFDYGYTF.

In its sample, this clonotype was seen once. The rearrangement links TRBV5-5 to TRBJ2-7, with a tentative D call TRBD2 (5 bases). The V end lost 1 base, the J end lost 3 bases, and 14 bases lay between the germline ends. Germline values: CDR1 SGHKS, CDR2 YYEKEE (reference sequence). This CDR3 is built from 15 residues. CDR3: CASSLLGSGLYEQYF. CDR3 nucleotide sequence: TGTGCCAGCAGCTTGTTGGGGAGTGGCCTCTACGAGCAGTACTTC.

This chain links TRBV14 with TRBJ2-1; TRBD1 matches at 7 bases. The CDR3 runs 17 residues. CDR1 is SGHDN, CDR2 FVKESK, per germline. J was trimmed by 4 bases and V by 0 bases; bases with no gene match: 9. As DNA, the CDR3 is TGTGCCAGCAGCCAAGATAGGGGGCGGCTAGCTTACAATGAGCAGTTCTTC. This encodes CASSQDRGRLAYNEQFF.

The table lists this clonotype with a few counts. The genes are TRBV7-2 and TRBJ2-7, with 7 bases lining up with TRBD2. Germline CDR1 reads SGHTA; CDR2 reads FQGNSA. There are 15 residues in the CDR3. V lost 4 bases to trimming and J lost 0 bases; unmatched junction nucleotides: 6. The CDR3 region has the DNA TGTGCCAGCAGCTCCCTAGCGGCGAGCTCCTACGAGCAGTACTTC. This translates into CASSSLAASSYEQYF.

As DNA, the CDR3 is TGTGCCAGCAGCTTAGACGTGGCAGGGGGTAACACCGGGGAGCTGTTTTTT. This translates into CASSLDVAGGNTGELFF. The rearrangement uses TRBV7-2 and TRBJ2-2; the match to TRBD1 covers 7 bases. The CDR3 is 17 amino acids. Trimming at V came to 1 base and at J to 2 bases, leaving 7 bases not matched to a gene. CDR1 and CDR2 (germline): SGHTA, FQGNSA.

J is TRBJ2-7 and V is TRBV10-3; D call uncertain. Trimming took 3 bases from V and 0 from J, leaving 12 bases between them. Germline V gene data show CDR1 as ENHRY and CDR2 as SYGVKD. CDR3 size: 15 residues. The CDR3 DNA is TGTGCCATCAGTGATAACAGACCCCTCTCCTACGAGCAGTACTTC. Protein sequence: CAISDNRPLSYEQYF.

The V gene is TRBV6-2 or TRBV6-3, the J gene TRBJ2-7; D is possibly TRBD1 (6 bases). Germline V gives CDR1 MNHEY, CDR2 SVGEGT. CDR3 length: 15 amino acids. Trimming took 6 bases from V and 3 from J, leaving 18 bases between them. Here the CDR3 reads CASSTGQYFHYEQYF. The CDR3, as DNA: TGTGCCAGCAGCACAGGACAGTATTTTCACTACGAGCAGTACTTC.

The rearrangement links TRBV7-2 to TRBJ2-7, with D perhaps assigned TRBD1 or TRBD2 (5 bases each). V was pared by 4 bases and J by 2 bases, with 18 bases between. This CDR3 has 16 residues. CDR1 SGHTA and CDR2 FQGNSA come from the germline V gene. The DNA of the CDR3 is TGTGCCAGCAGCTCTATATTCCGGGACCAACCCTACGAGCAGTACTTC. Translation: CASSSIFRDQPYEQYF.

This chain connects TRBV12-3 or TRBV12-4 to TRBJ2-5; the match to TRBD1 covers 10 bases. Trimming took 5 bases from V and 1 from J; bases not matched to a gene: 7. This CDR3 contains 16 residues. The CDR3 here is CASSRRQGAIQETQYF. The CDR3 nucleotides are TGTGCCAGCAGTCGGAGACAGGGGGCCATCCAAGAGACCCAGTACTTC.

The CDR3 DNA follows: TGTGCCAGCAGCCCAGGAGGGCCGGCTGAGCAGTTCTTC. Encoded protein: CASSPGGPAEQFF. The chain employs TRBV11-2 and TRBJ2-1, with D possibly matching TRBD2 (6 bases). V gave up 5 bases and J gave up 9 bases, with 14 bases separating them. The CDR3 spans 13 residues. In germline, CDR1 is SGHAT, CDR2 FQNNGV.

This sequence joins TRBV7-2 and TRBJ2-3, with 9 bases that match TRBD2. This CDR3 comprises 18 residues. Germline CDR1 is SGHTA and CDR2 is FQGNSA. Unmatched junction bases numbered 7, after V lost 0 bases and J lost 0 bases. CDR3 nucleotides: TGTGCCAGCAGCTTAGCGCTAGCGGGGCCAGAGAGCACAGATACGCAGTATTTT. Protein product: CASSLALAGPESTDTQYF.

The rearrangement uses TRBV20-1 and TRBJ2-1; D unclear. The tail of the sequence fits TRBJ2-7 better, so the J call may be wrong. Germline V CDR1 and CDR2: DFQATT, SNEGSKA (reference sequence). This CDR3 is built from 12 residues. CDR3 protein: CSATLRYNEQYF. CDR3 sequence (DNA): TGCAGTGCTACCCTTAGGTACAATGAGCAGTACTTC.

This clonotype was seen more than once but under ten times. V is TRBV20-1 and J is TRBJ2-2, with 8 bases matching TRBD1. The CDR3 has 15 residues. Germline-derived CDR1 and CDR2 are DFQATT and SNEGSKA (reference sequence). V trimming: 4 bases; J trimming: 1 base; junction bases outside the gene matches: 5. The DNA of the CDR3 is TGCAGTGCTAAAGGACAGGGCGGGAACACCGGGGAGCTGTTTTTT. The encoded protein is CSAKGQGGNTGELFF.

The chain carries TRBV15 and TRBJ1-3; D is possibly TRBD1 (6 bases). Germline CDR1 reads LNHNV; CDR2 reads YYDKDF (reference sequence). The V end was cut by 6 bases, the J end by 0 bases, with 12 bases between. The CDR3 has 15 amino acids. For the CDR3, the DNA is TGTGCCACCAGTGTAGGGGACAACTCTGGAAACACCATATATTTT. Protein product: CATSVGDNSGNTIYF. Supplemented by reference TRBV15 and TRBJ1-3, the full variable domain reads DAMVIQNPRYQVTQFGKPVTLSCSQTLNHNVMYWYQQKSSQAPKLLFHYYDKDFNNEADTPDNFQSRRPNTSFCFLDIRSPGLGDTAMYLCATSVGDNSGNTIYFGEGSWLTVV.

The chain couples TRBV6-5 to TRBJ1-1, with TRBD1 matching 7 bases. The CDR3 runs 15 residues. Trimming took 2 bases from V and 4 from J; bases not matched to a gene: 7. Germline CDR1 is MNHEY and CDR2 is SVGAGI. CDR3 nucleotide sequence: TGTGCCAGCAGTTACACTAGGGGGCTGGGCACTGAAGCTTTCTTT. This sequence encodes CASSYTRGLGTEAFF.

V usage is TRBV21-1 and J usage is TRBJ2-6; the DNA was not compared with TRBD1, the D call given in the table. TRBV21-1 is shown as a pseudogene. The CDR3 spans 18 residues. In nucleotides, the CDR3 is TGTGCCAGCAGCAAAGGGCAGGGGTCGGTGTCTGGGGCCAACGTCCTGACTTTC. It specifies CASSKGQGSVSGANVLTF.

This chain links TRBV7-9 with TRBJ2-5; D remains unclear. The CDR3 is 14 amino acids. Trimming shortened V by 3 bases and J by 2 bases, and 10 bases separated the two germline ends. The germline V gene encodes CDR1 SEHNR and CDR2 FQNEAQ (reference sequence). The CDR3: CASSFGRLQETQYF. DNA for the CDR3: TGTGCCAGCAGCTTTGGCAGACTTCAAGAGACCCAGTACTTC.

The sample holds a few counts of this clonotype. This chain uses TRBV28 with TRBJ2-1; 9 positions match TRBD2. The V and J ends lost 6 bases and 9 bases, in that order; junction bases with no gene match: 9. CDR3 length: 14 amino acids. CDR1 is MDHEN, CDR2 SYDVKM, per germline. CDR3 bases: TGTGCCAGCAGGGGGAGCGGGGGGATTGGTGAGCAGTTCTTC. This codes for CASRGSGGIGEQFF.

The chain employs TRBV6-4 and TRBJ2-5, with D perhaps TRBD2 (5 bases). The CDR3 totals 15 residues. V dropped 8 bases and J dropped 2 bases, with 18 bases sitting between them. Germline-derived CDR1 and CDR2 are MRHNA and SNTAGT. The chain's CDR3 is CASLPPGGPQETQYF. For the CDR3, the DNA is TGTGCCAGCCTTCCTCCTGGCGGGCCTCAAGAGACCCAGTACTTC.

The rearrangement uses TRBV10-3 and TRBJ2-1; 7 nucleotides match TRBD1. The V and J ends lost 4 bases and 7 bases, in that order; junction bases with no gene match: 10. The CDR3 sequence is 15 residues long. The V gene's germline CDR1 is ENHRY and CDR2 SYGVKD. CDR3 bases: TGTGCCATCAGTGGAGGAGACAGGGTAATAAATGAGCAGTTCTTC. Amino acid sequence: CAISGGDRVINEQFF.

This sequence joins TRBV11-2 and TRBJ2-7; D is unresolved. Trimming left V 0 bases short and J 9 bases short, with 9 bases between. Germline-derived CDR1 and CDR2 are SGHAT and FQNNGV. The CDR3 is 12 amino acids. CDR3 DNA sequence: TGTGCCAGCAGCTTAGATAGGGAAATGCAGTACTTC. It translates to CASSLDREMQYF.

This chain joins TRBV3-1 and TRBJ2-5, with 9 bases identical to TRBD1. This CDR3 region has 18 residues. Looked up from germline, CDR1 is LGHDT and CDR2 is YNNKEL (reference sequence). The V segment lost 0 bases and the J segment 5 bases; nucleotides outside the gene matches: 13. CDR3 loop: CASSQDRPPNRGLETQYF. In DNA, the CDR3 is TGTGCCAGCAGCCAAGATCGTCCGCCCAACAGGGGGCTTGAGACCCAGTACTTC.